Included here is one T cell receptor (beta chain) sequence, with context. Seattle cases were enrolled at active infection and followed longitudinally. Original analysis: By means of reference gene primer amplification, nucleated cell counts were estimated. Here immunoSEQ multiplex PCR was the method, and the copy in TCRdb shows in-frame clones only, minus some. V, J and clone size reflect that table, while D and trimming were determined from the DNA. In the table there are 150,000 to 200,000 clones, around 87% of which are singletons. These data come from a study of blood T cell repertoires in COVID-19. Study as a whole: Specimens from acute and convalescent COVID-19 originated in the United States, Italy and Spain. PBMCs, B-cell-depleted T cells, or T cells were the source of the cDNA or gDNA that made up the material.

V shed 0 bases and J shed 2 bases, with 5 bases lying between them. Germline V gene lookup returns CDR1 MNHNY and CDR2 SVGAGI (reference sequence). This CDR3 spans 14 amino acids. The chain joins TRBV6-6 to TRBJ1-5, with no clear D. The sequence came from a man aged 55 to 70 with COVID-19, enrolled during active disease. The sample comprised peripheral blood. DNA for the CDR3: TGTGCCAGCAGTTACTCCACAGGCAATCAGCCCCAGCATTTT. Translated, it gives CASSYSTGNQPQHF.